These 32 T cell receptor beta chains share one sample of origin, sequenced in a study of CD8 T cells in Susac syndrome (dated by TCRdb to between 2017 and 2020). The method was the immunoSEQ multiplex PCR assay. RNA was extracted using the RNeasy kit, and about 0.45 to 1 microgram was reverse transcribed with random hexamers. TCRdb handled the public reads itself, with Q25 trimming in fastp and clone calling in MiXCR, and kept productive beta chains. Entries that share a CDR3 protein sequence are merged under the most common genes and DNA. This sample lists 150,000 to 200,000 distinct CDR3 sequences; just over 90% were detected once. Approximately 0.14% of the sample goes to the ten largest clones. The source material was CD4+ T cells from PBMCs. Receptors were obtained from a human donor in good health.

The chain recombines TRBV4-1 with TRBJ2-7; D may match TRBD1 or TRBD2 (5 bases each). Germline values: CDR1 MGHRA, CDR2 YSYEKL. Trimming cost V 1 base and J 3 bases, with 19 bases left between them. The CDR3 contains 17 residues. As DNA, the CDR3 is TGCGCCAGCAGCCAAGTTCTAGGCACGGGACGATACTACGAGCAGTACTTC. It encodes CASSQVLGTGRYYEQYF.

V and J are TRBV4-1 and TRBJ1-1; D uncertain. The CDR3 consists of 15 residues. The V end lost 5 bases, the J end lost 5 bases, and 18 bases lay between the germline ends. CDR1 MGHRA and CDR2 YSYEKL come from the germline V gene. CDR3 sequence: CASSTSRTIWTEAFF. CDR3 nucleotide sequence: TGCGCCAGCAGCACGTCCCGGACGATTTGGACTGAAGCTTTCTTT.

The CDR3 DNA reads as TGTGCCAGCAGCACATGGACAGGGGGCGAAGCTTTCTTT. It encodes CASSTWTGGEAFF. The chain combines TRBV7-9 with TRBJ1-1; 11 nucleotides agree with TRBD1. Germline assignment: CDR1 SEHNR and CDR2 FQNEAQ (reference sequence). The CDR3 totals 13 residues. J lost 8 bases, V lost 5 bases, and 4 bases had no gene match.

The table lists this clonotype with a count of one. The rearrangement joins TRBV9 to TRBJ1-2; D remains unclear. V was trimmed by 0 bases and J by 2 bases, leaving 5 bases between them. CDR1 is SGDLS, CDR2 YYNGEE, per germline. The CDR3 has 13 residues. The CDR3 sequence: CASSVGGNYGYTF. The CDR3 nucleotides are TGTGCCAGCAGCGTAGGTGGAAACTATGGCTACACCTTC.

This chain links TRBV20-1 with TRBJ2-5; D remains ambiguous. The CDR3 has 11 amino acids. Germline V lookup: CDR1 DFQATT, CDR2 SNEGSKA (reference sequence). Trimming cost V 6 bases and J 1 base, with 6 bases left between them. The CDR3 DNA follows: TGCAGTGCACAGATCCAAGAGACCCAGTACTTC. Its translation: CSAQIQETQYF.

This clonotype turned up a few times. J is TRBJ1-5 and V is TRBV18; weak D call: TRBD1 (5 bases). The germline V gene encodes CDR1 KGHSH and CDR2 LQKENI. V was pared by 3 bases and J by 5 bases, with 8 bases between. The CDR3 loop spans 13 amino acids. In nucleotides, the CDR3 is TGTGCCAGCTCACCTCAGGGAGATCAGCCCCAGCATTTT. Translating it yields CASSPQGDQPQHF. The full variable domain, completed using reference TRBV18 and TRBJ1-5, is NAGVMQNPRHLVRRRGQEARLRCSPMKGHSHVYWYRQLPEEGLKFMVYLQKENIIDESGMPKERFSAEFPKEGPSILRIQQVVRGDSAAYFCASSPQGDQPQHFGDGTRLSIL.

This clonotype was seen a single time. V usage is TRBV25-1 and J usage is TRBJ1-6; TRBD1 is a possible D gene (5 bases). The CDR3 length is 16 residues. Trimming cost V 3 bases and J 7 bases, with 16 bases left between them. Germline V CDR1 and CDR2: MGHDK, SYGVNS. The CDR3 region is CASSELGRASNSPLHF. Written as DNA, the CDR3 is TGTGCCAGCAGTGAGTTGGGCAGGGCCTCCAATTCACCCCTCCACTTT.

CDR3 nucleotides: TGCGCCAGCAGCTACGCGGCGCAGCCGGAAAATTCACCCCTCCACTTT. This translates into CASSYAAQPENSPLHF. The rearrangement joins TRBV5-1 to TRBJ1-6; no clear D gene. The CDR3 loop spans 16 amino acids. Germline CDR1 and CDR2: SGHRS and YFSETQ. The V and J ends lost 3 bases and 7 bases respectively, with 17 bases between them.

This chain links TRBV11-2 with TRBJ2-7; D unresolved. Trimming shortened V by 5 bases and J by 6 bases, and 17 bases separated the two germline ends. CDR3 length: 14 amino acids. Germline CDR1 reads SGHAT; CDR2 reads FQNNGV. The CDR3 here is CASSINQYQSEQYF. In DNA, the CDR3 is TGTGCCAGCAGCATAAACCAGTACCAATCCGAGCAGTACTTC.

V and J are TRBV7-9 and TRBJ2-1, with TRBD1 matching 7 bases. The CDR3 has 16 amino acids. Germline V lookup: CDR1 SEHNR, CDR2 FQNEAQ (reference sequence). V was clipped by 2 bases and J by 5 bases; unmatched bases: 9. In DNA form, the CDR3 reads TGTGCCAGCAGCTTAACTGGGACAGTCTTTGACAATGAGCAGTTCTTC. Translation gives CASSLTGTVFDNEQFF.

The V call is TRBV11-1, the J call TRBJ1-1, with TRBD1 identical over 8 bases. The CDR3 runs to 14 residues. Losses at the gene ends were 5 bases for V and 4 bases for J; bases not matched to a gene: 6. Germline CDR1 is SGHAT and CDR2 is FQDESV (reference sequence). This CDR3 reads CASSPDDRGTEAFF. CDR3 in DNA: TGTGCCAGCAGCCCCGATGACAGGGGCACTGAAGCTTTCTTT.

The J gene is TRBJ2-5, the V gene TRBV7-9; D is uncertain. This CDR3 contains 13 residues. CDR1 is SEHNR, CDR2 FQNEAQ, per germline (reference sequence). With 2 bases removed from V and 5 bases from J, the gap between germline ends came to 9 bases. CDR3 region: CASSLNERETQYF. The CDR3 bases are TGTGCCAGCAGCTTAAATGAAAGGGAGACCCAGTACTTC. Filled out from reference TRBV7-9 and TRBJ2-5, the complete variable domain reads DTGVSQNPRHKITKRGQNVTFRCDPISEHNRLYWYRQTLGQGPEFLTYFQNEAQLEKSRLLSDRFSAERPKGSFSTLEIQRTEQGDSAMYLCASSLNERETQYFGPGTRLLVL.

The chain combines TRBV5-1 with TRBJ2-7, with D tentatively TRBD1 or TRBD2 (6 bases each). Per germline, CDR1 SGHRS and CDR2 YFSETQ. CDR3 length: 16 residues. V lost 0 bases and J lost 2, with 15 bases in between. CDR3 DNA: TGCGCCAGCAGCTTGGAGGGGGGTGTGGCTACCTACGAGCAGTACTTC. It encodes CASSLEGGVATYEQYF. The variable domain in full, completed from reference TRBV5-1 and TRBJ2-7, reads KAGVTQTPRYLIKTRGQQVTLSCSPISGHRSVSWYQQTPGQGLQFLFEYFSETQRNKGNFPGRFSGRQFSNSRSEMNVSTLELGDSALYLCASSLEGGVATYEQYFGPGTRLTVT.

In DNA, the CDR3 is TGTGCCAGCAGTTACATGGGGATGAACTATGGCTACACCTTC. It specifies CASSYMGMNYGYTF. This sequence joins TRBV6-2 or TRBV6-3 and TRBJ1-2; D gene unclear. V shed 2 bases and J shed 2 bases, with 9 bases lying between them. The CDR3 runs 14 residues. Germline V gives CDR1 MNHEY, CDR2 SVGEGT.

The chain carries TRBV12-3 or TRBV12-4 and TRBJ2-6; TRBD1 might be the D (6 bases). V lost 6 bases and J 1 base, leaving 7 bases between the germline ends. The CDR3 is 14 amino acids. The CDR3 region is CASRRGSGANVLTF. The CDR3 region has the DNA TGTGCCAGCAGGAGGGGGTCTGGGGCCAACGTCCTGACTTTC.

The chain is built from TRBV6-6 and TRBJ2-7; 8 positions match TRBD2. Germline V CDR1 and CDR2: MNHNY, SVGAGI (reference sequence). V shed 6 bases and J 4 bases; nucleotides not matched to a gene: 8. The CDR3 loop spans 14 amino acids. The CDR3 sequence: CASSISGAVYEQYF. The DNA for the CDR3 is TGTGCCAGCAGCATTAGCGGGGCCGTGTACGAGCAGTACTTC.

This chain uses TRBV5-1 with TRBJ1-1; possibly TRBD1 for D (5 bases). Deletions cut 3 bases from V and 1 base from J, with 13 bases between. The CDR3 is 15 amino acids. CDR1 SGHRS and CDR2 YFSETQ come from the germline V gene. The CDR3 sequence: CASSSQGSPNTEAFF. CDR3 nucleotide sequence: TGCGCCAGCAGCTCCCAGGGTTCCCCGAACACTGAAGCTTTCTTT. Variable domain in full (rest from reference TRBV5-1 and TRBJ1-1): KAGVTQTPRYLIKTRGQQVTLSCSPISGHRSVSWYQQTPGQGLQFLFEYFSETQRNKGNFPGRFSGRQFSNSRSEMNVSTLELGDSALYLCASSSQGSPNTEAFFGQGTRLTVV.

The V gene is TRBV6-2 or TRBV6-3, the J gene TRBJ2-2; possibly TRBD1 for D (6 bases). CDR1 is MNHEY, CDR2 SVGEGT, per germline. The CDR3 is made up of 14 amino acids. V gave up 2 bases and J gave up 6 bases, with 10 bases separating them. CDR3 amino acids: CASSYARGAGELFF. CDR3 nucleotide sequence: TGTGCCAGCAGTTACGCCAGGGGTGCCGGGGAGCTGTTTTTT.

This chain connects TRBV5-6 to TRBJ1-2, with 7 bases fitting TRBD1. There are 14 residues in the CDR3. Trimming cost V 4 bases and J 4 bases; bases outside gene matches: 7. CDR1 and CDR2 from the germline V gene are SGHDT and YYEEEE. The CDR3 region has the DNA TGTGCCAGCAGCCGGTGGGGACAGATCTATGGCTACACCTTC. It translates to CASSRWGQIYGYTF.

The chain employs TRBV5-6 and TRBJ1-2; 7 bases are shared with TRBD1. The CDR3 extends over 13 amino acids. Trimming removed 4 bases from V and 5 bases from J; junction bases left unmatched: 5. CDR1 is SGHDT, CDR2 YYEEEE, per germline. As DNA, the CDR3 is TGTGCCAGCAGCCCCGGGACAGTATATGGCTACACCTTC. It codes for CASSPGTVYGYTF.

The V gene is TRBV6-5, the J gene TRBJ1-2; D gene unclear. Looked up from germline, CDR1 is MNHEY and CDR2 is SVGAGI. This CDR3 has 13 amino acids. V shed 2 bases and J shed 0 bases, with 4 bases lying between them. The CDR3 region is CASSYGANYGYTF. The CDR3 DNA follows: TGTGCCAGCAGTTACGGGGCTAACTATGGCTACACCTTC.

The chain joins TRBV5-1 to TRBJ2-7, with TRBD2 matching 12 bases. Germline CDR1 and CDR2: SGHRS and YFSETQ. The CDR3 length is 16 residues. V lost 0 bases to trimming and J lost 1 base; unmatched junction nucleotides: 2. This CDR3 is CASSLGLAGGSYEQYF. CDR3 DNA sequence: TGCGCCAGCAGCTTGGGGCTAGCGGGGGGGTCCTACGAGCAGTACTTC.

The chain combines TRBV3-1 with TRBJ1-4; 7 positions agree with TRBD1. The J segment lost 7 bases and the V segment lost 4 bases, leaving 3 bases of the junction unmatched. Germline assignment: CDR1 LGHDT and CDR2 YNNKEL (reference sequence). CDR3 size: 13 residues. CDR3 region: CASSRQGLEKLFF. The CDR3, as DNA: TGTGCCAGCAGCCGACAGGGACTTGAAAAACTGTTTTTT.

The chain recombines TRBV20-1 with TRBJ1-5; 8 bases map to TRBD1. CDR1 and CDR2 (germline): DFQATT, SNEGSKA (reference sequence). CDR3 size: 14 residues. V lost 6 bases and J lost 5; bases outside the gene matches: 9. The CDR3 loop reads CSAPLDRADQPQHF. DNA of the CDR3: TGCAGTGCCCCCCTGGACAGGGCTGATCAGCCCCAGCATTTT.

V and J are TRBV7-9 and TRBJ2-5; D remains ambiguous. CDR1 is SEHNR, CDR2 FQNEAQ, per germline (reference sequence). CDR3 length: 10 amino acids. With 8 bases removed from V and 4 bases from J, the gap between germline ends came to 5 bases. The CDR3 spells CASGAETQYF. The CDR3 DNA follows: TGTGCCAGCGGAGCAGAGACCCAGTACTTC.

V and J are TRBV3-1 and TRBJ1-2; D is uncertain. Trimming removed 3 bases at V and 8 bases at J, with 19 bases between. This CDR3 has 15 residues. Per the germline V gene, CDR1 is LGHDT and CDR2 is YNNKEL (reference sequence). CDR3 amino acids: CASSHLDSDTSGYTF. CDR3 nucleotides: TGTGCCAGCAGCCATCTGGACTCCGATACTAGCGGCTACACCTTC.

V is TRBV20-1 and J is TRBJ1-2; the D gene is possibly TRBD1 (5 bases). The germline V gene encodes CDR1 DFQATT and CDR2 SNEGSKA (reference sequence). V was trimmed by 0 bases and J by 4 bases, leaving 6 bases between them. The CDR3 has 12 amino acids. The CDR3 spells CSARDGTYGYTF. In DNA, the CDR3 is TGCAGTGCTAGAGACGGGACCTATGGCTACACCTTC.

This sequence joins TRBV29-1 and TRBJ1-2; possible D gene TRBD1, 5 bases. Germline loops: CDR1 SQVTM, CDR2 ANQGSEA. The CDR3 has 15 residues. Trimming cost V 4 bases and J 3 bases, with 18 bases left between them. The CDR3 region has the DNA TGCAGCGTTGTTTTATTGGGGAAAGGGGACTATGGCTACACCTTC. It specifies CSVVLLGKGDYGYTF.

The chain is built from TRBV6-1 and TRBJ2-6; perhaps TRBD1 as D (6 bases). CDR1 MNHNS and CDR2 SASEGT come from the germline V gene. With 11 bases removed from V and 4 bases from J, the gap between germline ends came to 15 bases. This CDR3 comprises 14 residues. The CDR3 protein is CAGSRGRGANVLTF. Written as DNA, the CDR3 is TGTGCCGGCTCCAGGGGTCGCGGGGCCAACGTCCTGACTTTC.

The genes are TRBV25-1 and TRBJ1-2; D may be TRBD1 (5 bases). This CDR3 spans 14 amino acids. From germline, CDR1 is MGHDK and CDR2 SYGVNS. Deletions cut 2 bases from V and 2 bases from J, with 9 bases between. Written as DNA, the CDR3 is TGTGCCAGCAGTGAACAGGGAGAAAACTATGGCTACACCTTC. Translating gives CASSEQGENYGYTF.

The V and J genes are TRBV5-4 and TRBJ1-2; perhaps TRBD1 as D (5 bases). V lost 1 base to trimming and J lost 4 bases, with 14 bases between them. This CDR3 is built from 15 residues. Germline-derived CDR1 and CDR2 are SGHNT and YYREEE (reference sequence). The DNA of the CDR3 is TGTGCCAGCAGCTTGTCGGCAGGGATAGGCTATGGCTACACCTTC. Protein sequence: CASSLSAGIGYGYTF. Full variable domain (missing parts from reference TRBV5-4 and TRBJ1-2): ETGVTQSPTHLIKTRGQQVTLRCSSQSGHNTVSWYQQALGQGPQFIFQYYREEENGRGNFPPRFSGLQFPNYSSELNVNALELDDSALYLCASSLSAGIGYGYTFGSGTRLTVV.

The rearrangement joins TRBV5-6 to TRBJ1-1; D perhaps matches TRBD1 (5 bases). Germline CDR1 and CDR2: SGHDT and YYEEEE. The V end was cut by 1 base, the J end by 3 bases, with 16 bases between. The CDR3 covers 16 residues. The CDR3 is CASSLLPSPGHTEAFF. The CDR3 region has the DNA TGTGCCAGCAGCTTGCTCCCGTCGCCAGGGCACACTGAAGCTTTCTTT.